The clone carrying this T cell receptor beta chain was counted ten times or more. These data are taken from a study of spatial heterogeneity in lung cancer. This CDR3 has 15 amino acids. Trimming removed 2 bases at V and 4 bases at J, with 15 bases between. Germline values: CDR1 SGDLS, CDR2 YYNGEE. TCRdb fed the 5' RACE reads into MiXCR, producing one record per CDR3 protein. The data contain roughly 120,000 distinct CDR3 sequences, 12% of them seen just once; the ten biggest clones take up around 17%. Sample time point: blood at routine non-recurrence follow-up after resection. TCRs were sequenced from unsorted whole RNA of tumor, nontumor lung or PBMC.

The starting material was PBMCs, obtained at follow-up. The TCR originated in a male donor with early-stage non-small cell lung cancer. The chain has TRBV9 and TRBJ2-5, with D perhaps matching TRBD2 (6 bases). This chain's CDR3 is CASSVGTPAGETQYF. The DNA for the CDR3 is TGTGCCAGCAGCGTCGGGACTCCCGCAGGAGAGACCCAGTACTTC.